Shown below are 9 T cell receptor beta chains from a single sample sequenced in a study of vaccination and CD4 T cells after COVID-19. The antigens of these receptors remain unknown. Cultured CD4+ T cell DNA was sequenced using the Oncomine TCR Beta short-read assay. TCRdb reprocessed the PCR reads via MiXCR and lists one record per CDR3 protein. The sample has 7,700 or so distinct CDR3 sequences, about 20% seen once; the top ten hold 20% to 25%. As to treatment: 10-day PBMC culture with coronavirus spike peptide pools or control peptides (ViraFEST assay). The sample in question was CD4+ T cells from blood, cultured in vitro, obtained after SARS-CoV-2 vaccination. Receptor source: a human donor who had recovered from COVID-19.

By proportion, this clonotype is medium-sized. The V and J genes are TRBV7-2 and TRBJ2-7; 9 nucleotides line up with TRBD2. The ends lost 3 bases at V and 0 bases at J; junction bases unmatched: 3. Germline CDR1 and CDR2: SGHTA and FQGNSA. CDR3 size: 15 residues. The CDR3 here is CASSFQAGGSYEQYF. The CDR3 DNA is TGTGCCAGCAGCTTCCAAGCGGGGGGCTCCTACGAGCAGTACTTC. Full variable domain (outside the CDR3, taken from reference TRBV7-2 and TRBJ2-7): GAGVSQSPSNKVTEKGKDVELRCDPISGHTALYWYRQSLGQGLEFLIYFQGNSAPDKSGLPSDRFSAERTGGSVSTLTIQRTQQEDSAVYLCASSFQAGGSYEQYFGPGTRLTVT.

The J gene is TRBJ1-1, the V gene TRBV6-1; TRBD1 matches at 7 bases. The CDR3 spans 14 residues. J was trimmed by 6 bases and V by 5 bases; bases with no gene match: 9. Germline CDR1 is MNHNS and CDR2 is SASEGT. The CDR3 here is CASSRDREDAEAFF. In DNA, the CDR3 is TGTGCCAGCAGTCGCGACAGGGAGGACGCTGAAGCTTTCTTT.

This clonotype is categorized as medium-sized. The chain combines TRBV20-1 with TRBJ1-6; D remains unclear. CDR3 size: 16 residues. CDR1 and CDR2 from the germline V gene are DFQATT and SNEGSKA (reference sequence). With 0 bases removed from V and 6 bases from J, the gap between germline ends came to 15 bases. CDR3 sequence reads: CSARDLVHPINSPLHF. The CDR3 DNA reads TGCAGTGCTAGAGATTTGGTGCACCCTATTAATTCACCCCTCCACTTT.

This clonotype is termed medium-sized (0.01 to 0.1%). The chain carries TRBV7-2 and TRBJ2-1, with a tentative D call TRBD1 (7 bases). CDR1 and CDR2 from the germline V gene are SGHTA and FQGNSA. The CDR3 runs to 13 residues. V gave up 5 bases and J gave up 12 bases, with 17 bases separating them. The CDR3 DNA reads TGTGCCAGCAGCCTCAGGGGGGCTGATGTGCAGTTCTTC. Residues: CASSLRGADVQFF.

The chain joins TRBV19 to TRBJ2-7; 11 bases are a match to TRBD2. The CDR3 contains 13 residues. Germline CDR1 is LNHDA and CDR2 is SQIVND (reference sequence). After removal of 6 bases from V and 4 bases from J, the junction contained 2 bases not matched to a gene. This CDR3 reads CASRASGRYEQYF. The CDR3 DNA follows: TGTGCCAGTAGAGCTAGCGGGAGGTACGAGCAGTACTTC.

This clonotype appeared a few times. The rearrangement joins TRBV15 to TRBJ2-2, with D unclear. The CDR3 has 15 amino acids. Trimming removed 0 bases at V and 5 bases at J, with 10 bases between. Germline V CDR1 and CDR2: LNHNV, YYDKDF (reference sequence). The CDR3 protein is CATSRDNARTGELFF. The CDR3 nucleotides are TGTGCCACCAGCAGAGATAATGCCAGGACCGGGGAGCTGTTTTTT.

The chain has TRBV6-2 or TRBV6-3 and TRBJ2-1, with 12 bases that match TRBD2. The CDR3 loop spans 17 amino acids. Germline V lookup: CDR1 MNHEY, CDR2 SVGEGT. Losses at the gene ends were 10 bases for V and 6 bases for J; bases not matched to a gene: 16. The CDR3 here is CATSVRTSGRFRNEQFF. The CDR3 coding sequence is TGTGCCACCTCTGTCAGAACTAGCGGGAGGTTCCGCAATGAGCAGTTCTTC.

This clonotype has more than one count but fewer than ten. This rearrangement joins TRBV7-8 to TRBJ2-1; 7 bases match TRBD1. Looked up from germline, CDR1 is SGHVS and CDR2 is FQNEAQ. This CDR3 has 15 residues. The trim removed 5 bases at V and 5 bases at J, leaving 9 bases unmatched. In DNA form, the CDR3 reads TGTGCCAGCAGCCCGCCGGGACAGCTTAACAATGAGCAGTTCTTC. Translation: CASSPPGQLNNEQFF.

This clonotype was observed once. This sequence joins TRBV12-3 or TRBV12-4 and TRBJ1-5; 7 nucleotides align to TRBD1. V lost 1 base, J lost 3 bases, and 3 bases stayed unmatched. There are 15 residues in the CDR3. The CDR3 DNA reads TGTGCCAGCAGTTTAGGAGGGACAGTCAATCAGCCCCAGCATTTT. Protein: CASSLGGTVNQPQHF.